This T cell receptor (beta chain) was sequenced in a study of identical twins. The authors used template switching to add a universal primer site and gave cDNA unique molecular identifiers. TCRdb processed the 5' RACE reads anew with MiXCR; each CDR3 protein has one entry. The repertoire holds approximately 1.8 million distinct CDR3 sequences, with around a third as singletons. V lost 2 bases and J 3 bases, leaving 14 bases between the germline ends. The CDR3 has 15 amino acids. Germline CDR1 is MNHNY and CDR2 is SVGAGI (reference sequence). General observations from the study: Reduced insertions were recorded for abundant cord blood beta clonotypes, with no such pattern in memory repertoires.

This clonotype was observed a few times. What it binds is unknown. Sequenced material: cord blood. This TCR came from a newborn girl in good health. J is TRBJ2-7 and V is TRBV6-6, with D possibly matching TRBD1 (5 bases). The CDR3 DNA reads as TGTGCCAGCAGTTACGGGGCAGGGTGGAACTACGAGCAGTACTTC. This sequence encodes CASSYGAGWNYEQYF.